Sequencing of this TCR beta chain was carried out in a study of T cell changes during pregnancy in multiple sclerosis. Using immunoSEQ multiplex PCR, the repertoire was profiled, and TCRdb retains in-frame clones only, with some absent. Here the sample spans tens of thousands of clones, just over 90% being singletons. J was trimmed by 5 bases and V by 6 bases; bases with no gene match: 4. Germline V CDR1 and CDR2: MDHEN, SYDVKM. The CDR3 is 15 residues long. The sample was peripheral blood, taken in the third trimester of pregnancy. The genes are TRBV28 and TRBJ2-5; 15 nucleotides align to TRBD2. The TCR comes from a female donor with multiple sclerosis, enrolled in a pregnancy study. CDR3 amino acids: CASSPGLAGGETQYF. CDR3 sequence (DNA): TGTGCCAGCAGCCCCGGACTAGCGGGGGGGGAGACCCAGTACTTC.